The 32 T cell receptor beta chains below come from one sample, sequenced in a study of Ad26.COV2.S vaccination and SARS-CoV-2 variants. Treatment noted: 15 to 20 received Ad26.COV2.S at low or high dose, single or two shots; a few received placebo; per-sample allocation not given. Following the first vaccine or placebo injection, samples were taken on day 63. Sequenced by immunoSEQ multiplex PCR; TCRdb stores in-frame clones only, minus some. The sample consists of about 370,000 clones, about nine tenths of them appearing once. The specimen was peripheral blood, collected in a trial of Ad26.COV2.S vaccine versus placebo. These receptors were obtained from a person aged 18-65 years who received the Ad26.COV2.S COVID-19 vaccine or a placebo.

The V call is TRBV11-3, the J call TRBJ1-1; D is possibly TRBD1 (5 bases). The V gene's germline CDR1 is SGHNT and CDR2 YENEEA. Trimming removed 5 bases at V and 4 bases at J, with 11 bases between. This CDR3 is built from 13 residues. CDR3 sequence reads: CASSIGGSTEAFF. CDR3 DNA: TGTGCCAGCAGCATCGGGGGGAGCACTGAAGCTTTCTTT.

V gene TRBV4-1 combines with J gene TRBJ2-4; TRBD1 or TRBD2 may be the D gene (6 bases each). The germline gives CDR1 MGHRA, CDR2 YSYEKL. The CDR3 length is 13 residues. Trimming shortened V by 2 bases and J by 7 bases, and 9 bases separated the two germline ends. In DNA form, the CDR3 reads TGCGCCAGCAGCCAATGGAGGGGGAACATTCAGTACTTC. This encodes CASSQWRGNIQYF.

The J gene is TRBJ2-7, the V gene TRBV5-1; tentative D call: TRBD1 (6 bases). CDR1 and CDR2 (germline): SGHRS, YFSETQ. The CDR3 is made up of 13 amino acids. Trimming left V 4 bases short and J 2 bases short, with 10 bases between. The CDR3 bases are TGCGCCAGCAGCCAGGGGCATACCTACGAGCAGTACTTC. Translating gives CASSQGHTYEQYF.

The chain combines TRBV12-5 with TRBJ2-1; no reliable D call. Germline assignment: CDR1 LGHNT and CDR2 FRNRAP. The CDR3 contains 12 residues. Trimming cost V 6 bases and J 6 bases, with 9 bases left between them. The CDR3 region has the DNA TGTGCTAGTGGGTCCACCAGCAATGAGCAGTTCTTC. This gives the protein CASGSTSNEQFF.

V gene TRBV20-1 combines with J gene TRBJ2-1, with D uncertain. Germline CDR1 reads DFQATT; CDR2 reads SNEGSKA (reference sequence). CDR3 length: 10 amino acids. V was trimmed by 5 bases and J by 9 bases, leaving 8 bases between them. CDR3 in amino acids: CSARGIEQFF. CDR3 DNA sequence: TGCAGTGCTCGAGGAATTGAGCAGTTCTTC.

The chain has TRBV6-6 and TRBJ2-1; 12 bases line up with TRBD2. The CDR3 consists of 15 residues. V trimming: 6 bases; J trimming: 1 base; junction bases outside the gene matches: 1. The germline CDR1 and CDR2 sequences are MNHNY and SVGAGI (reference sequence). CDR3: CASRLAGGSYNEQFF. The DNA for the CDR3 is TGTGCCAGCAGGCTAGCGGGGGGGTCCTACAATGAGCAGTTCTTC.

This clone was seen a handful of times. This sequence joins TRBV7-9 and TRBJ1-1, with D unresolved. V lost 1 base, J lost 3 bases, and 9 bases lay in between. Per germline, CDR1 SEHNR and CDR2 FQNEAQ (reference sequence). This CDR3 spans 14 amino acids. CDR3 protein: CASSLDQGDTEAFF. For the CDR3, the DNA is TGTGCCAGCAGCTTAGACCAAGGAGACACTGAAGCTTTCTTT.

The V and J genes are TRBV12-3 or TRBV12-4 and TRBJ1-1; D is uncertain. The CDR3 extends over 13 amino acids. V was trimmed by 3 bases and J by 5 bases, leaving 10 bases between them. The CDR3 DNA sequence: TGTGCCAGCAGTTTTCAGGCGGAAACTGAAGCTTTCTTT. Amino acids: CASSFQAETEAFF.

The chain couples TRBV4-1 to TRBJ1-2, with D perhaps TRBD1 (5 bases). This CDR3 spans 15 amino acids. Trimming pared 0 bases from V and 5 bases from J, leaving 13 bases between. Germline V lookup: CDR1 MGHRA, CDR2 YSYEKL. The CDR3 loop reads CASSQDQGGEYGYTF. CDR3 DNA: TGCGCCAGCAGCCAAGATCAGGGCGGAGAGTATGGCTACACCTTC.

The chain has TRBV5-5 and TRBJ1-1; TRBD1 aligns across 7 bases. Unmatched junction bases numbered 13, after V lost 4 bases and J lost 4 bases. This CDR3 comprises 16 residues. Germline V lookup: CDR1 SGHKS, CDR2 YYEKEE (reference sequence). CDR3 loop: CASSLSRQGRVTEAFF. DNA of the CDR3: TGTGCCAGCAGCCTCTCCCGACAGGGTCGGGTCACTGAAGCTTTCTTT.

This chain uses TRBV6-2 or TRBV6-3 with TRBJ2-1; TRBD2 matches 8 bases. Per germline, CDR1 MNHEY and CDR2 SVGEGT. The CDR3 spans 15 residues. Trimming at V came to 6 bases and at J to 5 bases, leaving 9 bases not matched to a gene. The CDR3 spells CASSYGTSGHNEQFF. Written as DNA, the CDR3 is TGTGCCAGCAGCTATGGAACTAGCGGCCACAATGAGCAGTTCTTC.

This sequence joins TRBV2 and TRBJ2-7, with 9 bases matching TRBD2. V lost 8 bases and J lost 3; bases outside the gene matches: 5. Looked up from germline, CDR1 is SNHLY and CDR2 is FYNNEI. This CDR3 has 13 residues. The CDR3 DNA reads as TGTGCCAGCTTTAGCGGGGGCCTCTACGAGCAGTACTTC. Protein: CASFSGGLYEQYF.

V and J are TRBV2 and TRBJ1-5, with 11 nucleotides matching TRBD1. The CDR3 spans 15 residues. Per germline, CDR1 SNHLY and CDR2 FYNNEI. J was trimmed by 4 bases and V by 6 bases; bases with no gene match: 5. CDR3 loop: CASREDRGLNQPQHF. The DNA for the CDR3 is TGTGCCAGCAGAGAGGACAGGGGGCTGAATCAGCCCCAGCATTTT.

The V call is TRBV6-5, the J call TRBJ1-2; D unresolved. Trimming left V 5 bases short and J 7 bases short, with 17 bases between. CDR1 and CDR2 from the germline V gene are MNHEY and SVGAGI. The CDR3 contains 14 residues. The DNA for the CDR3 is TGTGCCAGCAGTCCCTCAGCGGATGCTGGTGGCTACACCTTC. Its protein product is CASSPSADAGGYTF.

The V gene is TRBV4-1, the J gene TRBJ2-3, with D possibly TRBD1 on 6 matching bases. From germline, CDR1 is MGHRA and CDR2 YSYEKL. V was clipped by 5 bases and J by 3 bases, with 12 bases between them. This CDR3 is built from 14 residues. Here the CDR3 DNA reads TGCGCCAGCAGCTACAGGGTATTGACAGATACGCAGTATTTT. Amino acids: CASSYRVLTDTQYF.

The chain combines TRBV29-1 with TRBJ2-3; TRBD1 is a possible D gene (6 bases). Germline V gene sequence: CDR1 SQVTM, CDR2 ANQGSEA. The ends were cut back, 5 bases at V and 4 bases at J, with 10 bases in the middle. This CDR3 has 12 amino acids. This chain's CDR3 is CSVNHRADTQYF. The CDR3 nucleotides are TGCAGCGTTAACCACAGGGCAGATACGCAGTATTTT.

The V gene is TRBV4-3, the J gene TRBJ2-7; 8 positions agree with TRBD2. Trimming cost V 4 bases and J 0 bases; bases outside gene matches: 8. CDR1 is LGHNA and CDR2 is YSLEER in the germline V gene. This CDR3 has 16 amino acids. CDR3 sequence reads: CASSRDSSGSSYEQYF. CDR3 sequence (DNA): TGCGCCAGCAGCCGAGATTCCAGCGGGAGCTCCTACGAGCAGTACTTC.

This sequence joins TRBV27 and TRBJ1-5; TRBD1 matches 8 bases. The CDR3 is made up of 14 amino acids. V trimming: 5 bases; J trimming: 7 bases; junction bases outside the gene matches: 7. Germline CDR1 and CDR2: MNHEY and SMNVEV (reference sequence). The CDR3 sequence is CASSLDRGGQPQHF. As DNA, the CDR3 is TGTGCCAGCAGTCTTGACAGGGGAGGCCAGCCCCAGCATTTT.

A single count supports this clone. CDR3 region: CASSLGGPTNYGYTF. The CDR3 DNA sequence: TGTGCCAGCAGCTTGGGGGGGCCGACTAACTATGGCTACACCTTC. This chain connects TRBV7-9 to TRBJ1-2; D is perhaps TRBD1 (6 bases). CDR3 length: 15 residues. Germline V gene data show CDR1 as SEHNR and CDR2 as FQNEAQ (reference sequence). Trimming cost V 3 bases and J 0 bases, with 11 bases left between them.

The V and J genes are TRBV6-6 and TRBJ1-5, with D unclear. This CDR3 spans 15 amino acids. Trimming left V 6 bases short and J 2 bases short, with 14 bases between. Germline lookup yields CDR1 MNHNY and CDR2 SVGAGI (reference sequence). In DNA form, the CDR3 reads TGTGCCAGCAGCGCGCTTGGTATTGGCAATCAGCCCCAGCATTTT. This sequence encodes CASSALGIGNQPQHF.

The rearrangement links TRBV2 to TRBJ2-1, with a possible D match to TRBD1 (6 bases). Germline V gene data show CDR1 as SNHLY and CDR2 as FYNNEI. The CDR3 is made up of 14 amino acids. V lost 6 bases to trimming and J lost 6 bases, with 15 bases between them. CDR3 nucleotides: TGTGCCAGCAGGGCCGGGACACGCTTCAATGAGCAGTTCTTC. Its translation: CASRAGTRFNEQFF.

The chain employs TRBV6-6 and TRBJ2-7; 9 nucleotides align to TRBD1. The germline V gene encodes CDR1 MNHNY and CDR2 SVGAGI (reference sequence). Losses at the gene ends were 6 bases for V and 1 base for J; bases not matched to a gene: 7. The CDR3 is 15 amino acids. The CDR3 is CASRTGTGLSYEQYF. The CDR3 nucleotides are TGTGCCAGCAGGACCGGGACAGGGCTTTCCTACGAGCAGTACTTC.

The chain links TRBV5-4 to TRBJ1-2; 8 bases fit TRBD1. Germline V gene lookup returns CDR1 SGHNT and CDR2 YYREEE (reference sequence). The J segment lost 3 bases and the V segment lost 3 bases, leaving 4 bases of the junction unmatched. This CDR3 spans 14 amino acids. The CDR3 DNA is TGTGCCAGCAGCTCACAGGGGGGGGACTATGGCTACACCTTC. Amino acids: CASSSQGGDYGYTF. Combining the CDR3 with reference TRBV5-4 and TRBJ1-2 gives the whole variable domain ETGVTQSPTHLIKTRGQQVTLRCSSQSGHNTVSWYQQALGQGPQFIFQYYREEENGRGNFPPRFSGLQFPNYSSELNVNALELDDSALYLCASSSQGGDYGYTFGSGTRLTVV.

For the CDR3, the DNA is TGTGCCAGCAGTTACGTGGGGGGGGCCCTCGACGAGCAGTACTTC. This translates into CASSYVGGALDEQYF. The V and J genes are TRBV6-2 or TRBV6-3 and TRBJ2-7, with D perhaps matching TRBD2 (7 bases). The V and J ends lost 2 bases and 5 bases respectively, with 16 bases between them. Looked up from germline, CDR1 is MNHEY and CDR2 is SVGEGT. The CDR3 spans 15 residues.

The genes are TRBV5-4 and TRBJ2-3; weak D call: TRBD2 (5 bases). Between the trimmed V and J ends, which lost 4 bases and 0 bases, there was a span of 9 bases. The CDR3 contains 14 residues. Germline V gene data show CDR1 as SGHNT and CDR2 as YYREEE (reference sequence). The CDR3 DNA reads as TGTGCCAGCAGCACACGGACTAGCACAGATACGCAGTATTTT. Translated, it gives CASSTRTSTDTQYF.

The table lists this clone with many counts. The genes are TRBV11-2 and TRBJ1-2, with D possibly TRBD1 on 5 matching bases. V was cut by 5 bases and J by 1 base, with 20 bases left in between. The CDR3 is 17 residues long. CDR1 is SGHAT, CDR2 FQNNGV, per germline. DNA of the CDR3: TGTGCCAGCAGCATACTCAGGACACCCGGTAGTAACTATGGCTACACCTTC. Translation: CASSILRTPGSNYGYTF.

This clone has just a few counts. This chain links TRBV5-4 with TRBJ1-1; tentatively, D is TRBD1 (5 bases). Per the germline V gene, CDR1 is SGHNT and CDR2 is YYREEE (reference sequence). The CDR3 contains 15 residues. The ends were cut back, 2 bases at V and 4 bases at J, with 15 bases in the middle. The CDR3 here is CASSFEEGLGTEAFF. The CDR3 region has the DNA TGTGCCAGCAGCTTTGAGGAGGGGCTTGGCACTGAAGCTTTCTTT.

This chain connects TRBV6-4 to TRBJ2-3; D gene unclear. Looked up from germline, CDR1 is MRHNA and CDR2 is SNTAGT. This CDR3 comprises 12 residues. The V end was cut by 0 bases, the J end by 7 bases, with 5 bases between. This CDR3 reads CASSDSGYTQYF. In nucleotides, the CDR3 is TGTGCCAGCAGTGACTCAGGGTATACGCAGTATTTT.

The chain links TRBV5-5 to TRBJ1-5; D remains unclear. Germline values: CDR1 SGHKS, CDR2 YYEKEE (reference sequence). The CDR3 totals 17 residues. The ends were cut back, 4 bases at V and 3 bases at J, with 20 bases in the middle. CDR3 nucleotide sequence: TGTGCCAGCAGCCCCTGGAAGGGCCCGATAAACAATCAGCCCCAGCATTTT. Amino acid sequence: CASSPWKGPINNQPQHF.

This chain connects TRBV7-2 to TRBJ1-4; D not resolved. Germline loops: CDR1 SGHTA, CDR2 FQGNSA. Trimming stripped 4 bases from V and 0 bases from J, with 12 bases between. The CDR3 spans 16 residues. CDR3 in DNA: TGTGCCAGCAGCTCCCTCCCCGGGACAACTAATGAAAAACTGTTTTTT. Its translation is CASSSLPGTTNEKLFF.

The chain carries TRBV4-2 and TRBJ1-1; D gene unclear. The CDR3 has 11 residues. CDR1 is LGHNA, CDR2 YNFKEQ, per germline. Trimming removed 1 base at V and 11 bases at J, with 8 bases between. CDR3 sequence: CASSQGNYAFF. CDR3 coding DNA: TGTGCCAGCAGCCAAGGTAATTACGCTTTCTTT.

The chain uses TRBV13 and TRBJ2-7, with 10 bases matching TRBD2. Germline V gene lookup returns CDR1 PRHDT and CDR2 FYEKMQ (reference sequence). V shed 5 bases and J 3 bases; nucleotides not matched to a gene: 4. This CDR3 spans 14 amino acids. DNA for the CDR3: TGTGCCAGCAGCCGGACTAGCGGATACTACGAGCAGTACTTC. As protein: CASSRTSGYYEQYF.